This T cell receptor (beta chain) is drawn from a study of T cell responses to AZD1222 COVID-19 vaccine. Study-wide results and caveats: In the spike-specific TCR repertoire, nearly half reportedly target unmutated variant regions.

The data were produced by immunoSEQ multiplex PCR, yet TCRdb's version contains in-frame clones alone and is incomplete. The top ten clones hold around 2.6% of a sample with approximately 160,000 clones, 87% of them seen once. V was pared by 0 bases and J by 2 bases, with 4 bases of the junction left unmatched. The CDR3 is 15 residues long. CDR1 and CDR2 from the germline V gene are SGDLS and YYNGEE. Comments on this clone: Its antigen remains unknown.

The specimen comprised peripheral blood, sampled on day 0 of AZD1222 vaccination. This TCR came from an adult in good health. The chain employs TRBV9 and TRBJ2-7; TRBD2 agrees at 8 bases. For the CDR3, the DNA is TGTGCCAGCAGCGTAGATACTAGCGGAGCCTACGAGCAGTACTTC. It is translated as CASSVDTSGAYEQYF.